Below are 22 T cell receptor beta chains sequenced from a single sample in a study of T cells in Graves' hyperthyroidism and ophthalmopathy. Amplified TCR beta CDR3 regions came from RNA transcripts. The primer set for the first-round RT-PCR of the TCR CDR3 was HTBI. TCRdb re-called the multiplex PCR reads with MiXCR, one entry per CDR3 protein. The sample consists of roughly 580,000 distinct CDR3 sequences, about 15% of them appearing once. The sample consisted of blood. These receptors came from a woman under 40 with Graves' hyperthyroidism that later progressed to Graves' ophthalmopathy.

This clonotype was observed at least ten times. This sequence joins TRBV6-1 and TRBJ2-1; no reliable D call. CDR3 size: 11 residues. Between the trimmed V and J ends, which lost 6 bases and 6 bases, there was a span of 6 bases. Germline CDR1 and CDR2: MNHNS and SASEGT. This chain's CDR3 is CASRQSNEQFF. Here the CDR3 DNA reads TGTGCCAGCAGACAGAGCAATGAGCAGTTCTTC.

This clonotype was counted only a few times. The junction does not match germline at one end; this may be a read error. This chain connects TRBV20-1 to TRBJ2-1, with D possibly matching TRBD2 (5 bases). The CDR3 has 18 amino acids. Germline V CDR1 and CDR2: DFQATT, SNEGSKA (reference sequence). The DNA of the CDR3 is TGCAGTGCTAGGATCAAACCTGACTGGAGGAGCTCCTACAATGAGCAGCTCTTC. This encodes CSARIKPDWRSSYNEQLF.

This clonotype was counted at least ten times. CDR3 in amino acids: CASSRQGRGELFF. The CDR3 bases are TGTGCCAGCAGTCGACAGGGGCGCGGGGAGCTGTTTTTT. This chain connects TRBV11-2 to TRBJ2-2, with 8 bases lining up with TRBD1. CDR3 length: 13 amino acids. With V trimmed by 6 bases and J by 7 bases, 4 bases remained unmatched. Per the germline V gene, CDR1 is SGHAT and CDR2 is FQNNGV.

In regard to this clonotype: A much more abundant neighbour one base away suggests this may be a read error. The chain couples TRBV19 to TRBJ1-4, with D perhaps TRBD1 (6 bases). The ends were cut back, 7 bases at V and 2 bases at J, with 14 bases in the middle. The V gene's germline CDR1 is LNHDA and CDR2 SQIVND (reference sequence). This CDR3 is 15 amino acids long. CDR3 loop: CASNPGVGTNEKLFF. For the CDR3, the DNA is TGTGCCAGTAACCCAGGGGTCGGGACTAATGAAAAACTGTTTTTT.

This sequence joins TRBV9 and TRBJ2-7; D uncertain. Germline CDR1 reads SGDLS; CDR2 reads YYNGEE. The CDR3 is 13 amino acids. V lost 1 base and J 6 bases, leaving 11 bases between the germline ends. Here the CDR3 DNA reads TGTGCCAGCAGCGTAAAAAATTTGGGCGAGCAGTACTTC. This codes for CASSVKNLGEQYF.

Ten or more counts support this clonotype. V and J are TRBV29-1 and TRBJ2-7; TRBD1 matches 8 bases. Germline-derived CDR1 and CDR2 are SQVTM and ANQGSEA. Unmatched junction bases numbered 7, after V lost 3 bases and J lost 6 bases. The length of the CDR3 is 13 residues. This chain's CDR3 is CSVDSGGVGEQYF. As DNA, the CDR3 is TGCAGCGTTGACTCAGGGGGCGTGGGCGAGCAGTACTTC.

At least ten counts were recorded for this clonotype. V and J are TRBV11-2 and TRBJ1-4; possible D gene TRBD1, 6 bases. The CDR3 has 13 residues. Germline values: CDR1 SGHAT, CDR2 FQNNGV. Trimming took off 5 bases at V and 8 bases at J, with 12 bases between the two ends. CDR3 in DNA: TGTGCCAGCAGCCCAGGGGTGAAGGAAAAACTGTTTTTT. Translated, it gives CASSPGVKEKLFF.

V and J are TRBV7-3 and TRBJ2-1; TRBD2 matches at 12 bases. Trimming took 4 bases from V and 9 from J; bases not matched to a gene: 7. Germline CDR1 SGHTA, CDR2 FQGTGA. This CDR3 comprises 15 residues. The chain's CDR3 is CASSSGLAGRGEQFF. The CDR3 DNA reads as TGTGCCAGCAGCTCAGGACTAGCGGGAAGGGGTGAGCAGTTCTTC.

The chain has TRBV9 and TRBJ1-1; D unresolved. The germline CDR1 and CDR2 sequences are SGDLS and YYNGEE. The V end lost 0 bases, the J end lost 4 bases, and 7 bases lay between the germline ends. The CDR3 sequence is 13 residues long. The CDR3 DNA is TGTGCCAGCAGCGTAGGGGAGCTCACTGAAGCTTTCTTT. This gives the protein CASSVGELTEAFF.

The chain recombines TRBV24-1 with TRBJ2-2; 12 nucleotides match TRBD1. The germline CDR1 and CDR2 sequences are KGHDR and SFDVKD. This CDR3 spans 18 amino acids. The V and J ends lost 4 bases and 6 bases, in that order; junction bases with no gene match: 11. The chain's CDR3 is CATSEPLPGQGASGELFF. For the CDR3, the DNA is TGTGCCACCAGTGAACCACTTCCGGGACAGGGGGCTTCCGGGGAGCTGTTTTTT.

This clonotype was found many times. The chain combines TRBV12-3 or TRBV12-4 with TRBJ1-2, with D unresolved. The V end was cut by 3 bases, the J end by 8 bases, with 13 bases between. The CDR3 sequence is 13 residues long. CDR3 amino acids: CASSFSSGRGYTF. The CDR3 region has the DNA TGTGCCAGCAGTTTTTCTTCAGGCCGCGGCTACACCTTC.

This clonotype showed up many times. The genes are TRBV12-3 or TRBV12-4 and TRBJ2-7; tentatively, D is TRBD1 or TRBD2 (5 bases each). The V and J ends lost 2 bases and 6 bases respectively, with 11 bases between them. This CDR3 has 13 amino acids. The CDR3 loop reads CASSLLGRAEQYF. In DNA form, the CDR3 reads TGTGCCAGCAGTTTACTGGGGCGGGCCGAGCAGTACTTC.

This clonotype showed up many times. The J gene is TRBJ2-1, the V gene TRBV7-3; D gene unclear. V dropped 6 bases and J dropped 5 bases, with 11 bases sitting between them. Germline-derived CDR1 and CDR2 are SGHTA and FQGTGA. The length of the CDR3 is 13 residues. This CDR3 reads CASSKGRDNEQFF. CDR3 DNA sequence: TGTGCCAGCAGTAAAGGACGGGACAATGAGCAGTTCTTC.

This clonotype was found a few times. The chain combines TRBV7-9 with TRBJ2-1; D is possibly TRBD2 (7 bases). Germline V CDR1 and CDR2: SEHNR, FQNEAQ (reference sequence). The V end lost 1 base, the J end lost 3 bases, and 13 bases lay between the germline ends. This CDR3 has 16 residues. The CDR3 here is CASSLEGGRLYNEQFF. The DNA for the CDR3 is TGTGCCAGCAGCTTAGAGGGGGGGAGACTCTACAATGAGCAGTTCTTC.

About this clonotype: This may be a read error: a much more frequent sequence differs by one nucleotide. This chain links TRBV30 with TRBJ1-5; perhaps TRBD1 as D (6 bases). The V end was cut by 5 bases, the J end by 5 bases, with 16 bases between. This CDR3 has 14 amino acids. Germline V gives CDR1 GTSNPN, CDR2 SVGIG (reference sequence). CDR3 residues: CAWHGWDTHQPQHF. The DNA for the CDR3 is TGTGCCTGGCACGGCTGGGACACCCATCAGCCCCAGCATTTT.

There are many counts of this clonotype. The chain carries TRBV19 and TRBJ2-6, with 10 bases matching TRBD1. Germline CDR1 and CDR2: LNHDA and SQIVND (reference sequence). CDR3 length: 18 residues. The ends lost 7 bases at V and 4 bases at J; junction bases unmatched: 13. The CDR3 nucleotides are TGTGCCAGTATTGAACGGACAGGGGGTCGCGGCGGGGCCAACGTCCTGACTTTC. This gives the protein CASIERTGGRGGANVLTF.

The V gene is TRBV3-1, the J gene TRBJ1-2; tentative D call: TRBD1 (6 bases). This CDR3 spans 16 amino acids. The germline gives CDR1 LGHDT, CDR2 YNNKEL (reference sequence). Trimming took off 7 bases at V and 7 bases at J, with 25 bases between the two ends. For the CDR3, the DNA is TGTGCCAGCATCACCTTCACCCGGGGGGCCCTGGGTGGCTACACCTTC. Translation: CASITFTRGALGGYTF.

In its sample, this clonotype was seen a few times. The chain is built from TRBV5-8 and TRBJ2-7, with D hard to call. Germline lookup yields CDR1 SGHTS and CDR2 YDEGEE. V shed 0 bases and J shed 3 bases, with 7 bases lying between them. This CDR3 spans 13 amino acids. The CDR3 DNA reads as TGTGCCAGCAGCTTGGACGGAGTCTACGAGCAGTACTTC. Amino acids: CASSLDGVYEQYF.

This clonotype was found many times. The rearrangement joins TRBV6-5 to TRBJ2-2, with D perhaps TRBD2 (7 bases). Trimming removed 4 bases from V and 0 bases from J, with 12 bases in between. The CDR3 is 16 amino acids. Per germline, CDR1 MNHEY and CDR2 SVGAGI. CDR3: CASSSQGRANTGELFF. The CDR3 region has the DNA TGTGCCAGCAGTTCCCAGGGGAGGGCGAACACCGGGGAGCTGTTTTTT.

This clonotype was found many times. The chain combines TRBV15 with TRBJ2-2, with D perhaps being TRBD1 or TRBD2 (5 bases each). Deletions cut 1 base from V and 1 base from J, with 13 bases between. The CDR3 consists of 17 residues. The V gene's germline CDR1 is LNHNV and CDR2 YYDKDF (reference sequence). This CDR3 reads CATSRVSGRQNTGELFF. The DNA for the CDR3 is TGTGCCACCAGCAGAGTATCGGGACGGCAGAACACCGGGGAGCTGTTTTTT.

The chain uses TRBV3-1 and TRBJ2-1; 10 bases line up with TRBD2. Trimming took 3 bases from V and 7 from J; bases not matched to a gene: 9. CDR1 and CDR2 from the germline V gene are LGHDT and YNNKEL (reference sequence). This CDR3 has 16 amino acids. CDR3 in DNA: TGTGCCAGCAGCCATATAGCGGGAGGAAGGAAGAATGAGCAGTTCTTC. It translates to CASSHIAGGRKNEQFF.

In its sample, this clonotype was seen many times. The gene calls are TRBV20-1 and TRBJ1-2, with TRBD1 identical over 7 bases. This CDR3 contains 15 residues. Losses at the gene ends were 5 bases for V and 0 bases for J; bases not matched to a gene: 9. CDR1 DFQATT and CDR2 SNEGSKA come from the germline V gene (reference sequence). The CDR3 nucleotides read TGCAGTGCTGTCACAGGGGTAGGAGCTAACTATGGCTACACCTTC. This sequence encodes CSAVTGVGANYGYTF.